This TCR beta chain was found in a study of neoadjuvant anti-PD-1 for oral cavity cancer. Study-level background: Before surgery, most patients got three to four biweekly 3 mg/kg nivolumab doses. Study conclusions and caveats: Treg/Th17 ratio rose with pretreatment blood and fell with post-treatment tumor TCRbeta clonality.

Details on this clone: Its specificity is not known.

Germline trimming cut 4 bases from V and 10 bases from J; bases unmatched to any gene: 5. CDR1 is SGHRS, CDR2 YFSETQ, per germline. This CDR3 contains 13 residues. Patients had HPV-negative, locally advanced oral cavity squamous cell carcinoma. Blood cells were analyzed directly, without culture or expansion. Only in-frame clones appear in the TCRdb table, and some are missing; sequencing was by immunoSEQ multiplex PCR. Here the sample spans some 33,000 clones, about 86% being singletons. The chain carries TRBV5-1 and TRBJ2-1, with 10 bases aligning to TRBD1. This receptor was obtained from a person between 40 and 85 years old with oral cavity squamous cell carcinoma. The material was PBMCs, obtained before nivolumab (anti-PD-1) treatment. DNA of the CDR3: TGCGCCAGCAGCGGGGGGACAGGGGTAGAGCAGTTCTTC. Translated, it gives CASSGGTGVEQFF.